The sequence of this T cell receptor beta chain was determined in a study of OX40 agonist ivuxolimab in advanced cancers. The method was immunoSEQ multiplex PCR; TCRdb's version includes in-frame clones alone and lacks a portion of them. The sample includes fewer than 60,000 clones, roughly 77% of them seen just once. Trimming removed 4 bases at V and 5 bases at J, with 16 bases between. The length of the CDR3 is 14 residues. Germline CDR1 SGHKS, CDR2 YYEKEE (reference sequence). This TCR came from an adult with an advanced solid tumor such as melanoma, head and neck, liver or kidney cancer. The sequencing used CD4+ or CD8+ T cells sorted from blood, collected in a trial of the OX40 agonist ivuxolimab. The chain uses TRBV5-5 and TRBJ2-7; D is undetermined. The DNA for the CDR3 is TGTGCCAGCAGCCCAACGGCCGCACCTAACGAGCAGTACTTC. This sequence encodes CASSPTAAPNEQYF.